The 26 T cell receptor beta chains below all came from one sample that was sequenced in a study of control samples from healthy donors and cancer patients. Data came from immunoSEQ multiplex PCR; TCRdb stores just in-frame clones and leaves some out. The data show roughly 74,000 clones, 85% to 95% seen once. Sequenced input: blood. These receptor sequences come from a young woman in good health.

The V gene is TRBV24-1, the J gene TRBJ1-1; D not resolved. V lost 9 bases, J lost 1 base, and 14 bases lay in between. This CDR3 has 14 residues. Germline V gives CDR1 KGHDR, CDR2 SFDVKD. The CDR3, as DNA: TGTGCCACCCAGGCGGCCGGCACGAACACTGAAGCTTTCTTT. Its translation: CATQAAGTNTEAFF.

The rearrangement links TRBV7-9 to TRBJ1-2, with TRBD1 identical over 8 bases. The V segment lost 6 bases and the J segment 2 bases; nucleotides outside the gene matches: 11. The CDR3 has 16 residues. CDR1 and CDR2 (germline): SEHNR, FQNEAQ (reference sequence). CDR3 protein: CASSEARTGKNYGYTF. CDR3 DNA sequence: TGTGCCAGCAGTGAAGCCCGGACAGGGAAGAACTATGGCTACACCTTC.

J is TRBJ1-2 and V is TRBV6-6, with D unresolved. CDR1 and CDR2 from the germline V gene are MNHNY and SVGAGI (reference sequence). Deletions cut 1 base from V and 5 bases from J, with 8 bases between. The CDR3 is 13 amino acids. The CDR3 nucleotides are TGTGCCAGCAGTTACTTGGATACGTATGGCTACACCTTC. Translation gives CASSYLDTYGYTF.

The V gene is TRBV6-5, the J gene TRBJ2-1; 7 bases align to TRBD2. Germline CDR1 and CDR2: MNHEY and SVGAGI. Losses at the gene ends were 8 bases for V and 7 bases for J; bases not matched to a gene: 11. CDR3 length: 14 amino acids. The CDR3 DNA reads TGTGCCAGCCAGTTATCTAGCGGTCGAAATGAGCAGTTCTTC. It encodes CASQLSSGRNEQFF.

The chain employs TRBV29-1 and TRBJ2-3, with 8 bases that match TRBD1. Germline V gene sequence: CDR1 SQVTM, CDR2 ANQGSEA. The V and J ends lost 5 bases and 5 bases, in that order; junction bases with no gene match: 6. CDR3 length equals 13 residues. The DNA of the CDR3 is TGCAGCGTTACGCAGGGGGCCATAGATACGCAGTATTTT. Protein: CSVTQGAIDTQYF.

The DNA of the CDR3 is TGTGCCAGCAGCCAGGTGGGGGGGCGCTTAGCAGGGAACATTCAGTACTTC. Encoded protein: CASSQVGGRLAGNIQYF. This rearrangement joins TRBV7-2 to TRBJ2-4, with TRBD2 as a possible D gene (7 bases). This CDR3 region has 17 residues. Germline V gene lookup returns CDR1 SGHTA and CDR2 FQGNSA. V was shortened by 5 bases and J by 7 bases, with 24 bases between the two germline ends.

The chain has TRBV14 and TRBJ2-1; D might be TRBD1 or TRBD2, each matching 6 bases. Germline lookup yields CDR1 SGHDN and CDR2 FVKESK. The CDR3 sequence is 18 residues long. Trimming pared 0 bases from V and 4 bases from J, leaving 19 bases between. The CDR3 is CASSQDPIGGPWYNEQFF. CDR3 sequence (DNA): TGTGCCAGCAGCCAAGATCCCATTGGGGGGCCTTGGTACAATGAGCAGTTCTTC.

The chain has TRBV28 and TRBJ1-2; maybe TRBD1 (5 bases). Looked up from germline, CDR1 is MDHEN and CDR2 is SYDVKM. The V and J ends lost 6 bases and 0 bases respectively, with 23 bases between them. The CDR3 loop spans 18 amino acids. The CDR3 protein is CASSLPSTAAKANYGYTF. Here the CDR3 DNA reads TGTGCCAGCAGCCTACCGTCGACAGCGGCCAAAGCTAACTATGGCTACACCTTC.

CDR3 nucleotides: TGTGCCACCAGTGATTTTCGGCAGGGAGAGGGTGGCTACACCTTC. Translation gives CATSDFRQGEGGYTF. V and J are TRBV24-1 and TRBJ1-2; possible D gene TRBD1, 5 bases. Germline values: CDR1 KGHDR, CDR2 SFDVKD. The CDR3 is made up of 15 amino acids. Trimming removed 1 base from V and 7 bases from J, with 15 bases in between.

V usage is TRBV25-1 and J usage is TRBJ1-4, with a tentative D call TRBD1 (5 bases). The CDR3 contains 15 residues. The V end was cut by 5 bases, the J end by 8 bases, with 18 bases between. Germline V gene data show CDR1 as MGHDK and CDR2 as SYGVNS. CDR3 loop: CASSYGAVDREKLFF. The CDR3, as DNA: TGTGCCAGCAGTTATGGGGCGGTAGATCGAGAAAAACTGTTTTTT.

The V call is TRBV27, the J call TRBJ1-5, with 8 bases matching TRBD1. The trim removed 0 bases at V and 7 bases at J, leaving 8 bases unmatched. The length of the CDR3 is 16 residues. Germline lookup yields CDR1 MNHEY and CDR2 SMNVEV (reference sequence). The CDR3 loop is CASSLSSAGGRQPQHF. The CDR3 DNA sequence: TGTGCCAGCAGTTTATCGTCGGCAGGGGGCAGGCAGCCCCAGCATTTT.

The chain employs TRBV29-1 and TRBJ2-2; D not resolved. In germline, CDR1 is SQVTM, CDR2 ANQGSEA. The CDR3 sequence is 10 residues long. V was cut by 7 bases and J by 8 bases, with 8 bases left in between. CDR3 bases: TGCAGCGCCCTTCGGGGGGAGCTGTTTTTT. Amino acids: CSALRGELFF.

The chain couples TRBV7-3 to TRBJ2-1; 11 nucleotides match TRBD1. CDR3 length: 14 amino acids. The V segment lost 5 bases and the J segment 8 bases; nucleotides outside the gene matches: 5. Germline V CDR1 and CDR2: SGHTA, FQGTGA. The CDR3 here is CASSRTGGKDEQFF. In nucleotides, the CDR3 is TGTGCCAGCAGCCGGACAGGGGGCAAGGATGAGCAGTTCTTC. Variable domain in full (rest from reference TRBV7-3 and TRBJ2-1): GAGVSQTPSNKVTEKGKYVELRCDPISGHTALYWYRQSLGQGPEFLIYFQGTGAADDSGLPNDRFFAVRPEGSVSTLKIQRTERGDSAVYLCASSRTGGKDEQFFGPGTRLTVL.

This chain connects TRBV28 to TRBJ1-5; 10 bases are a match to TRBD1. V was clipped by 8 bases and J by 6 bases; unmatched bases: 10. This CDR3 has 15 residues. CDR1 and CDR2 (germline): MDHEN, SYDVKM. As DNA, the CDR3 is TGTGCCAGCGTTCTCCGGGACAGGGGAGTTCAGCCCCAGCATTTT. Protein: CASVLRDRGVQPQHF.

This chain uses TRBV28 with TRBJ2-3; D not certain. This CDR3 has 12 residues. The V gene lost 4 bases and the J gene lost 2 bases, with 4 bases spanning the gap. Germline assignment: CDR1 MDHEN and CDR2 SYDVKM. For the CDR3, the DNA is TGTGCCAGCAGTTCCTTCACAGATACGCAGTATTTT. Its translation is CASSSFTDTQYF.

The rearrangement links TRBV5-4 to TRBJ2-1; TRBD1 might be the D (5 bases). This CDR3 is 16 amino acids long. Germline CDR1 and CDR2: SGHNT and YYREEE (reference sequence). Trimming removed 4 bases at V and 2 bases at J, with 16 bases between. CDR3 loop: CASSPPVGVAYNEQFF. In DNA form, the CDR3 reads TGTGCCAGCAGCCCCCCTGTAGGGGTCGCCTACAATGAGCAGTTCTTC.

V and J are TRBV2 and TRBJ2-2; D uncertain. The germline V gene has CDR1 SNHLY and CDR2 FYNNEI. CDR3 length equals 14 residues. This CDR3 reads CAVKTTSYTGELFF. CDR3 nucleotides: TGTGCAGTTAAGACGACCTCCTACACCGGGGAGCTGTTTTTT.

Judged by abundance, this clone is medium-sized. DNA for the CDR3: TGTGCCAGCAGCGTAGACAGGGTTTCTAACTATGGCTACACCTTC. Its translation is CASSVDRVSNYGYTF. V is TRBV5-4 and J is TRBJ1-2, with 7 bases that match TRBD1. The germline gives CDR1 SGHNT, CDR2 YYREEE (reference sequence). The CDR3 has 15 residues. J was trimmed by 0 bases and V by 4 bases; bases with no gene match: 6.

This clone was seen a handful of times. The genes are TRBV27 and TRBJ1-2; TRBD1 is a possible D gene (6 bases). This CDR3 comprises 14 residues. Germline V gene sequence: CDR1 MNHEY, CDR2 SMNVEV (reference sequence). With 3 bases removed from V and 6 bases from J, the gap between germline ends came to 14 bases. CDR3 in amino acids: CASSFQGLTDGYTF. Here the CDR3 DNA reads TGTGCCAGCAGTTTTCAGGGGCTAACTGATGGCTACACCTTC.

This chain connects TRBV19 to TRBJ1-5; D is uncertain. Per germline, CDR1 LNHDA and CDR2 SQIVND (reference sequence). CDR3 length: 15 amino acids. Trimming shortened V by 3 bases and J by 8 bases, and 17 bases separated the two germline ends. CDR3 sequence (DNA): TGTGCCAGTAGTATTATCATGGATCCCTTTAAGCCCCAGCATTTT. It encodes CASSIIMDPFKPQHF.

The V call is TRBV18, the J call TRBJ2-5; 8 nucleotides agree with TRBD1. The CDR3 length is 16 residues. The germline V gene has CDR1 KGHSH and CDR2 LQKENI. V lost 1 base to trimming and J lost 4 bases; unmatched junction nucleotides: 8. CDR3 sequence (DNA): TGTGCCAGCTCACCACTTAGGACAGGGTCTGGAGAGACCCAGTACTTC. Residues: CASSPLRTGSGETQYF.

This chain links TRBV6-1 with TRBJ1-2, with 10 bases identical to TRBD1. With V trimmed by 4 bases and J by 5 bases, 13 bases remained unmatched. Germline CDR1 reads MNHNS; CDR2 reads SASEGT. There are 17 residues in the CDR3. The CDR3 loop reads CASSGPGTGVVRYGYTF. In DNA, the CDR3 is TGTGCCAGCAGTGGCCCCGGGACAGGGGTAGTGCGGTATGGCTACACCTTC.

The V call is TRBV6-6, the J call TRBJ2-7, with TRBD1 matching 10 bases. The V gene's germline CDR1 is MNHNY and CDR2 SVGAGI (reference sequence). The CDR3 is 16 residues long. V lost 2 bases to trimming and J lost 8 bases; unmatched junction nucleotides: 12. DNA for the CDR3: TGTGCCAGCAGTTACCCGACCGGGACAGGGGAAGGGCAGCAGTACTTC. It encodes CASSYPTGTGEGQQYF.

The chain joins TRBV27 to TRBJ2-3; D is unclear. The CDR3 consists of 16 residues. The germline V and J ends were trimmed by 1 base and 1 base, with 12 bases remaining between them. The V gene's germline CDR1 is MNHEY and CDR2 SMNVEV (reference sequence). The CDR3: CASSLFLGSRTDTQYF. As DNA, the CDR3 is TGTGCCAGCAGTTTATTTCTTGGCAGCCGCACAGATACGCAGTATTTT.

The chain couples TRBV5-1 to TRBJ2-7; 15 bases are a match to TRBD2. This CDR3 spans 16 amino acids. V was pared by 4 bases and J by 3 bases, with 5 bases of the junction left unmatched. CDR1 and CDR2 from the germline V gene are SGHRS and YFSETQ. CDR3 residues: CASSKAGLAGGYEQYF. The CDR3 bases are TGCGCCAGCAGCAAAGCGGGACTAGCGGGAGGCTACGAGCAGTACTTC.

Notes on this clone: A junction end diverges from the germline sequence, so it may reflect a read error. The chain employs TRBV28 and TRBJ2-6, with TRBD2 matching over 9 bases. Looked up from germline, CDR1 is MDHEN and CDR2 is SYDVKM. The CDR3 covers 17 residues. The CDR3 DNA reads as TGCGCCCGTTCTTTTGCGGGGGGGCAATATGGGGCCAACGTCCTGACTTTC. Amino acid sequence: CARSFAGGQYGANVLTF.